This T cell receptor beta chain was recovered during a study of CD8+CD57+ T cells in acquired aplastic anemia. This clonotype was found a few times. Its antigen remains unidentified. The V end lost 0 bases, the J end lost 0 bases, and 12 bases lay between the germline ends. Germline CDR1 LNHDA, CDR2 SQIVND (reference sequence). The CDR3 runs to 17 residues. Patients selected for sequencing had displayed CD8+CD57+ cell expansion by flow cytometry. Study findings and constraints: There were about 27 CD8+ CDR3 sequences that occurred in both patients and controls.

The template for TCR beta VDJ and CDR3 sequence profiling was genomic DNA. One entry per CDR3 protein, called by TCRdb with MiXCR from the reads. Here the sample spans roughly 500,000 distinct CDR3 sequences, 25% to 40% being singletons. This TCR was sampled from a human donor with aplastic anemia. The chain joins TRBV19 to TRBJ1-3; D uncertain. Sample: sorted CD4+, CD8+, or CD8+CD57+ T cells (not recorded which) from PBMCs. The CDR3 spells CASSIDLYNPSGNTIYF. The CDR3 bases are TGTGCCAGTAGTATAGATTTGTACAACCCCTCTGGAAACACCATATATTTT.